This T cell receptor (beta chain) was identified during a study of T cell repertoires in cytomegalovirus infection. Study-wide results and caveats: In two of eight donors, the top clonotype was HLA-C-restricted CMV-specific.

Details on this clonotype: Its cognate antigen is unknown.

TCRdb re-analysed the reads in MiXCR, keeping a single row per CDR3 protein. The sample includes about 140,000 distinct CDR3 sequences, under 8% of them seen just once. This CDR3 has 17 amino acids. Germline CDR1 and CDR2: SGHVS and FQNEAQ. Trimming pared 5 bases from V and 4 bases from J, leaving 22 bases between. The source is a human donor in good health (CMV status not recorded). Some clones in this sample may be carry-over from other donors' samples. The chain recombines TRBV7-8 with TRBJ2-3; maybe TRBD2 (7 bases). The specimen was PBMCs. The CDR3 reads CASSVGRGGGFPDTQYF. As DNA, the CDR3 is TGTGCCAGCAGCGTCGGCCGAGGGGGGGGGTTCCCAGATACGCAGTATTTT.